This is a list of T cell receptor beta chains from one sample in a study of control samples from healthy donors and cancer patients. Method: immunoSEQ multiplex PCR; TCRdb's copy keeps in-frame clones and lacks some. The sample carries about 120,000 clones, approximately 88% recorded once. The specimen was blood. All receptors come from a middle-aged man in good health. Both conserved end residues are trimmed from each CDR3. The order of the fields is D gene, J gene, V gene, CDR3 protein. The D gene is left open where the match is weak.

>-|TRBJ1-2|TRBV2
ASKVRGAADGYT
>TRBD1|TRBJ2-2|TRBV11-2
ASSFLQGSAGELF
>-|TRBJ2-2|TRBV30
AWSPPRGRVLLFTGELF
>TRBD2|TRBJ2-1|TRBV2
ASIPSGGLSSYNEQF
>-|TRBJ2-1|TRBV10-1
ASSERALGKNEQF
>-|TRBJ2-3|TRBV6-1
ASSESYRVTDTQY
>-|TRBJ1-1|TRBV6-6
ASSYEGAESEAF
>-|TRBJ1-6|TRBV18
ASSPKDSQASPLH
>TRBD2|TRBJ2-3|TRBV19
ASSSGLAGGQDTQY
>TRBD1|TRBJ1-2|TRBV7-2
ASSFSQGAGGYT
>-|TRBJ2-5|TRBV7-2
ASSARTGAQETQY
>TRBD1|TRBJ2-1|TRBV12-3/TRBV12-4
ASTTGGYNEQF
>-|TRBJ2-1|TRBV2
ASSEQGRYEQF
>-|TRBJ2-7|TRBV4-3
ASSQERVGFEQY
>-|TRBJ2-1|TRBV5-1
ASSLQGGLAYNEQF
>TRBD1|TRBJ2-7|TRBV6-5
ASSPRGGRYEQY
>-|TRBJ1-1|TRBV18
ASSQEGQLMNTEAF
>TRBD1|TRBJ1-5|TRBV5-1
ASSLTGGGNQPQH
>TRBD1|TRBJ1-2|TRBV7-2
ASSPGTGGYYGYT
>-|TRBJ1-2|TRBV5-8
ASRSKNRDIGGYT
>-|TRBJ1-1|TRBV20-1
SASGVERGPVNTEAF
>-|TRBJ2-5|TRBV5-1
ASSRDQGLKGETQY
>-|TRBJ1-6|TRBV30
AWRQGGWFTTRSYNSPLH
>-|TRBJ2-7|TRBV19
ATKSGKFSYEQY
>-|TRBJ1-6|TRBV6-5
ASSYLAGRSSPLH
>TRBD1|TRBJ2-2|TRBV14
ASSQDRRAGGYGELF
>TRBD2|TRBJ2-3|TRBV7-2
ASSTRTSGGATDTQY
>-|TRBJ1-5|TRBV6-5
ASRPYERQPQH
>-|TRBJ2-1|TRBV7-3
ASSPHHSGPNNEQF